The rows below give T cell receptor beta chains drawn from one sample of a study of T-cell memory formation after mild COVID-19. MiXCR, run by TCRdb on the 5' RACE reads, gives a single entry per CDR3 protein. The sample lists 550,000 to 650,000 distinct CDR3 sequences, approximately 15% occurring once. Specimen: PBMCs or a T cell subset sorted from them (not recorded which). All receptors come from an adult woman who had mild COVID-19 (a few samples of this study predate the infection). Cell type and time point are not known. Each CDR3 is given with its conserved first and last residue. A D gene is named only where the DNA matches it firmly. Clone size appears in some rows only: once, few, many, or a class for an expanded clone.

abundance: few
v_gene: TRBV11-3
d_gene: TRBD1
j_gene: TRBJ2-5
CDR3nt: TGTGCCAGCAGCTTAGGAGGCTCGGACAGGGTGAAGACCCAGTACTTC
CDR3aa: CASSLGGSDRVKTQYF

abundance: .
v_gene: TRBV5-1
d_gene: .
j_gene: TRBJ1-1
CDR3nt: TGCGCCAGCAGCTTGGAACAGAGGAACACTGAAGCTTTCTTT
CDR3aa: CASSLEQRNTEAFF

abundance: few
v_gene: TRBV7-9
d_gene: TRBD1
j_gene: TRBJ2-3
CDR3nt: TGTGCCAGCAGCTTAGCGACAGGGGTTAAGGATACGCAGTATTTT
CDR3aa: CASSLATGVKDTQYF

abundance: few
v_gene: TRBV7-9
d_gene: TRBD1
j_gene: TRBJ1-2
CDR3nt: TGTGCCAGCAGCCCACGGGACAGTGACCTCTATGGCTACACCTTC
CDR3aa: CASSPRDSDLYGYTF

abundance: .
v_gene: TRBV2
d_gene: .
j_gene: TRBJ1-1
CDR3nt: TGTGCCAGCAGTGTCACGGCCGCTGAAGCTTTCTTT
CDR3aa: CASSVTAAEAFF

abundance: few
v_gene: TRBV2
d_gene: TRBD1
j_gene: TRBJ1-5
CDR3nt: TGTGCCAGCAGCCGCTCAGGGGGCGGCAATCAGCCCCAGCATTTT
CDR3aa: CASSRSGGGNQPQHF

abundance: .
v_gene: TRBV30
d_gene: TRBD1
j_gene: TRBJ1-6
CDR3nt: TGTGCCTGGAGCTCGGAGGATTCCGGGACAGCCTATAATTCACCCCTCCACTTT
CDR3aa: CAWSSEDSGTAYNSPLHF

abundance: .
v_gene: TRBV19
d_gene: .
j_gene: TRBJ2-3
CDR3nt: TGTGCCAGTAGTATGCACGGCAGGATGGCTCCAGATACGCAGTATTTT
CDR3aa: CASSMHGRMAPDTQYF

abundance: few
v_gene: TRBV6-4
d_gene: TRBD2
j_gene: TRBJ2-5
CDR3nt: TGTGCCAGCAGACTAGCGGGAAGTCGCATTGTTTTGGAGACCCAGTACTTC
CDR3aa: CASRLAGSRIVLETQYF

abundance: .
v_gene: TRBV7-2
d_gene: .
j_gene: TRBJ2-1
CDR3nt: TGTGCCAGCAGCTTGCAAACCGGGACTCATAACAATGAGCAGTTCTTC
CDR3aa: CASSLQTGTHNNEQFF

abundance: few
v_gene: TRBV7-9
d_gene: .
j_gene: TRBJ2-7
CDR3nt: TGTGCCAGCAGCTCCGAGGGGGACCCGGCCTACGAGCAGTACTTC
CDR3aa: CASSSEGDPAYEQYF

abundance: few
v_gene: TRBV25-1
d_gene: TRBD1
j_gene: TRBJ2-7
CDR3nt: TGTGCCAGCAGCGCGCCGGGACAGCCCTACGAGCAGTACTTC
CDR3aa: CASSAPGQPYEQYF

abundance: .
v_gene: TRBV10-3
d_gene: TRBD1
j_gene: TRBJ2-7
CDR3nt: TGTGCCATCAGGGGCCAGGGGGCCTTATACGAGCAGTACTTC
CDR3aa: CAIRGQGALYEQYF

abundance: few
v_gene: TRBV15
d_gene: TRBD1
j_gene: TRBJ1-1
CDR3nt: TGTGCCACCAGCAGAGTGGCAGGGGGAGTCACTGAAGCTTTCTTT
CDR3aa: CATSRVAGGVTEAFF

abundance: .
v_gene: TRBV7-2
d_gene: .
j_gene: TRBJ2-7
CDR3nt: TGTGCCAGCAGCTTCGGGGGAGGCCCCCAGCAGTACTTC
CDR3aa: CASSFGGGPQQYF

abundance: .
v_gene: TRBV11-2
d_gene: .
j_gene: TRBJ2-7
CDR3nt: TGTGCCAGCAGCAAGGCCCCCGTGGTGGGGTCCTACGAGCAGTACTTC
CDR3aa: CASSKAPVVGSYEQYF

abundance: .
v_gene: TRBV5-1
d_gene: TRBD1
j_gene: TRBJ2-5
CDR3nt: TGCGCCAGCAGCCGGGGACAGGGCCAGGGGGAGACCCAGTACTTC
CDR3aa: CASSRGQGQGETQYF

abundance: few
v_gene: TRBV12-3/TRBV12-4
d_gene: .
j_gene: TRBJ1-2
CDR3nt: TGTGCCAGCAGTCCCAGCAGGGCCCCATATGGCTACACCTTC
CDR3aa: CASSPSRAPYGYTF

abundance: few
v_gene: TRBV30
d_gene: TRBD1
j_gene: TRBJ2-3
CDR3nt: TGTGCCTGGAGTGTCGGGGACAGGGATACAGATACGCAGTATTTT
CDR3aa: CAWSVGDRDTDTQYF

abundance: few
v_gene: TRBV30
d_gene: .
j_gene: TRBJ2-1
CDR3nt: TGCATCGGGGTTGCCTACAATGAGCAGTTCTTC
CDR3aa: CIGVAYNEQFF

abundance: .
v_gene: TRBV28
d_gene: TRBD1
j_gene: TRBJ1-1
CDR3nt: TGTGCCAGCAGTGGGGGGACAGCGCTAATGAACACTGAAGCTTTCTTT
CDR3aa: CASSGGTALMNTEAFF

abundance: few
v_gene: TRBV6-6
d_gene: TRBD1
j_gene: TRBJ2-2
CDR3nt: TGTGCCAGCAGTCAGGGGACAGGGGTTTCGAACACCGGGGAGCTGTTTTTT
CDR3aa: CASSQGTGVSNTGELFF

abundance: .
v_gene: TRBV6-6
d_gene: .
j_gene: TRBJ1-2
CDR3nt: TGTGCCAGCACCCAAGTTGGTAGGCGGGAGGGCTACACCTTC
CDR3aa: CASTQVGRREGYTF

abundance: few
v_gene: TRBV20-1
d_gene: .
j_gene: TRBJ2-3
CDR3nt: TGCAGTGTTCGTGTGGGCGGCACAGATACGCAGTATTTT
CDR3aa: CSVRVGGTDTQYF

abundance: .
v_gene: TRBV6-1
d_gene: TRBD1
j_gene: TRBJ2-2
CDR3nt: TGTGCCAGCAGTGAAGACCCCGGGACAGGGACCGCCGGGGAGCTGTTTTTT
CDR3aa: CASSEDPGTGTAGELFF

abundance: .
v_gene: TRBV12-3/TRBV12-4
d_gene: .
j_gene: TRBJ2-5
CDR3nt: TGTGCCAGCAGCTTAGGGGGGGGCCTCCTGGGGGAGACCCAGTACTTC
CDR3aa: CASSLGGGLLGETQYF

abundance: once
v_gene: TRBV7-6
d_gene: .
j_gene: TRBJ2-1
CDR3nt: TGTGCCAGCAGCTTAGGGCGACTTACCTACAATGAGCAGTTCTTC
CDR3aa: CASSLGRLTYNEQFF

abundance: few
v_gene: TRBV12-3/TRBV12-4
d_gene: TRBD2
j_gene: TRBJ2-3
CDR3nt: TGTGCCAGCAGTTTCAGCGGGGAAGGTCGTACGCAGTATTTT
CDR3aa: CASSFSGEGRTQYF

abundance: few
v_gene: TRBV27
d_gene: .
j_gene: TRBJ1-5
CDR3nt: TGTGCCAGCAGTTTATTGGGGAATCAAGGGAGCAATCAGCCCCAGCATTTT
CDR3aa: CASSLLGNQGSNQPQHF

abundance: few
v_gene: TRBV4-3
d_gene: .
j_gene: TRBJ2-5
CDR3nt: TGCGCCAGCAGCTCCCGGAGACAAGAGACCCAGTACTTC
CDR3aa: CASSSRRQETQYF

abundance: .
v_gene: TRBV6-6
d_gene: .
j_gene: TRBJ2-4
CDR3nt: TGTGCCAGCAGTACGGGCGGCAACCTGGACATTCAGTACTTC
CDR3aa: CASSTGGNLDIQYF

abundance: few
v_gene: TRBV6-1
d_gene: TRBD1
j_gene: TRBJ1-1
CDR3nt: TGTGCCAGCAGCCGGGACAGTATAAACACTGAAGCTTTCTTT
CDR3aa: CASSRDSINTEAFF